This passage covers 16 T cell receptor beta chains from one sample sequenced in a study of T cell responses to AZD1222 COVID-19 vaccine. The data were produced by immunoSEQ multiplex PCR, yet TCRdb's version contains in-frame clones alone and is incomplete. In the table there are about 93,000 clones, approximately 92% of which are singletons. This sample comprised peripheral blood, obtained 28 days after the second AZD1222 dose. The receptors shown here come from an adult who received the AZD1222 COVID-19 vaccine.

The rearrangement links TRBV30 to TRBJ2-3; the D is unclear. The CDR3 sequence is 14 residues long. Trimming removed 2 bases from V and 0 bases from J, with 9 bases in between. In germline, CDR1 is GTSNPN, CDR2 SVGIG (reference sequence). This CDR3 reads CAWSPPPSTDTQYF. CDR3 bases: TGTGCCTGGAGTCCTCCCCCTAGCACAGATACGCAGTATTTT. The whole variable domain, filled in from reference TRBV30 and TRBJ2-3, reads SQTIHQWPATLVQPVGSPLSLECTVEGTSNPNLYWYRQAAGRGLQLLFYSVGIGQISSEVPQNLSASRPQDRQFILSSKKLLLSDSGFYLCAWSPPPSTDTQYFGPGTRLTVL.

The chain carries TRBV18 and TRBJ2-5; D is possibly TRBD1 (7 bases). Germline assignment: CDR1 KGHSH and CDR2 LQKENI. Trimming removed 1 base at V and 2 bases at J, with 11 bases between. The CDR3 contains 15 residues. In DNA, the CDR3 is TGTGCCAGCTCACCACTCAGGGGGGTGCAAGAGACCCAGTACTTC. This encodes CASSPLRGVQETQYF.

Only a few counts were recorded for this clone. The rearrangement joins TRBV3-1 (or the pseudogene TRBV3-2) to TRBJ1-1, with 7 bases aligning to TRBD1. The V gene end was trimmed by 3 bases and the J gene end by 3 bases; junction bases not matched to a gene: 7. The CDR3 is made up of 15 amino acids. The germline CDR1 and CDR2 sequences are LGHDT and YNNKEL (reference sequence). The chain's CDR3 is CASSHTDRDHTEAFF. The CDR3 bases are TGTGCCAGCAGCCACACAGACAGGGACCACACTGAAGCTTTCTTT.

This clone was seen a single time. The CDR3 nucleotides are TGTGCCAGCAGTGCTGAGGCGGGGGGGGCTAATGGCTACACCTTC. It translates to CASSAEAGGANGYTF. This chain joins TRBV6-4 and TRBJ1-2, with a weak D call TRBD1 (6 bases). The CDR3 is 15 residues long. V was clipped by 4 bases and J by 6 bases, with 18 bases between them. The V gene's germline CDR1 is MRHNA and CDR2 SNTAGT.

The gene calls are TRBV14 and TRBJ2-7; weak D call: TRBD1 (6 bases). Trimming pared 4 bases from V and 5 bases from J, leaving 15 bases between. The CDR3 contains 14 residues. Germline V CDR1 and CDR2: SGHDN, FVKESK. In DNA, the CDR3 is TGTGCCAGCAGCCCTCAGACAGGAGCCCACGAGCAGTACTTC. Translated, it gives CASSPQTGAHEQYF.

The chain uses TRBV7-2 and TRBJ2-5; D is ambiguous. CDR1 and CDR2 (germline): SGHTA, FQGNSA. V lost 1 base, J lost 1 base, and 4 bases lay in between. The CDR3 sequence is 13 residues long. The CDR3 reads CASSLGLQETQYF. The CDR3 coding sequence is TGTGCCAGCAGCTTAGGGCTCCAAGAGACCCAGTACTTC.

The V gene is TRBV7-3, the J gene TRBJ1-1; TRBD1 aligns across 8 bases. The CDR3 is made up of 13 amino acids. The V segment lost 5 bases and the J segment 5 bases; nucleotides outside the gene matches: 4. Looked up from germline, CDR1 is SGHTA and CDR2 is FQGTGA. The CDR3 loop reads CASSLDRETEAFF. The CDR3 DNA sequence: TGTGCCAGCAGCCTGGACAGGGAGACTGAAGCTTTCTTT.

The chain couples TRBV30 to TRBJ2-1; 9 bases align to TRBD1. V shed 2 bases, J shed 5 bases, and the junction held 4 bases outside the gene matches. The germline gives CDR1 GTSNPN, CDR2 SVGIG (reference sequence). The CDR3 covers 14 residues. The CDR3 region has the DNA TGTGCCTGGAGTACAGGACAGGGGAACAATGAGCAGTTCTTC. Translating gives CAWSTGQGNNEQFF.

The chain carries TRBV3-1 (or the pseudogene TRBV3-2) and TRBJ1-1; D gene uncertain. The CDR3 is made up of 14 amino acids. From germline, CDR1 is LGHDT and CDR2 YNNKEL (reference sequence). V was shortened by 4 bases and J by 5 bases, with 14 bases between the two germline ends. The CDR3 is CASSLDWETTEAFF. CDR3 nucleotide sequence: TGTGCCAGCAGCCTGGACTGGGAGACGACTGAAGCTTTCTTT.

The gene calls are TRBV21-1 and TRBJ2-7; the tabulated D call, TRBD1, remains unverified against the DNA. TRBV21-1 is deemed a pseudogene. CDR3 length: 14 amino acids. Here the CDR3 reads CASSSRQGRYEQYF. The CDR3 bases are TGTGCCAGCAGCTCTCGACAGGGTCGGTACGAGCAGTACTTC.

The chain employs TRBV7-9 and TRBJ2-5; 12 nucleotides align to TRBD2. Germline V lookup: CDR1 SEHNR, CDR2 FQNEAQ (reference sequence). Trimming at V came to 5 bases and at J to 2 bases, leaving 12 bases not matched to a gene. The CDR3 contains 18 residues. CDR3 region: CASSPPSGRVDPQETQYF. The CDR3 DNA reads as TGTGCCAGCAGCCCACCTAGCGGGAGGGTTGACCCACAAGAGACCCAGTACTTC.

The rearrangement links TRBV19 to TRBJ2-2; 14 nucleotides match TRBD2. After removal of 5 bases from V and 1 base from J, the junction contained 9 bases not matched to a gene. The CDR3 totals 19 residues. Germline V gene lookup returns CDR1 LNHDA and CDR2 SQIVND (reference sequence). The CDR3 DNA reads TGTGCCAGTAGTGCGGGACTAGCGGGAGTGTTGGAGAACACCGGGGAGCTGTTTTTT. As protein: CASSAGLAGVLENTGELFF.

The chain links TRBV7-6 to TRBJ2-2; 8 nucleotides agree with TRBD1. V trimming: 1 base; J trimming: 1 base; junction bases outside the gene matches: 2. Germline assignment: CDR1 SGHVS and CDR2 FNYEAQ. The CDR3 extends over 16 amino acids. CDR3: CASSLEGTGNTGELFF. CDR3 bases: TGTGCCAGCAGCTTAGAAGGGACAGGGAACACCGGGGAGCTGTTTTTT.

The chain recombines TRBV25-1 with TRBJ1-6; D gene unclear. The ends were cut back, 3 bases at V and 2 bases at J, with 2 bases in the middle. This CDR3 comprises 13 residues. CDR1 and CDR2 (germline): MGHDK, SYGVNS. The DNA for the CDR3 is TGTGCCAGCAGTGATCCCTATAATTCACCCCTCCACTTT. Protein sequence: CASSDPYNSPLHF. Full variable domain (remainder filled in from reference TRBV25-1 and TRBJ1-6): EADIYQTPRYLVIGTGKKITLECSQTMGHDKMYWYQQDPGMELHLIHYSYGVNSTEKGDLSSESTVSRIRTEHFPLTLESARPSHTSQYLCASSDPYNSPLHFGNGTRLTVT.

The chain carries TRBV7-6 and TRBJ1-2; D is ambiguous. This CDR3 has 17 amino acids. The germline CDR1 and CDR2 sequences are SGHVS and FNYEAQ. The V gene lost 1 base and the J gene lost 5 bases, with 20 bases spanning the gap. CDR3 protein: CASSLDNNRVSFYGYTF. For the CDR3, the DNA is TGTGCCAGCAGCTTAGATAACAATAGAGTATCCTTTTATGGCTACACCTTC.

This rearrangement joins TRBV6-1 to TRBJ2-3; TRBD2 matches 11 bases. V dropped 6 bases and J dropped 6; count of bases not matched to a gene: 5. Germline V gene data show CDR1 as MNHNS and CDR2 as SASEGT. This CDR3 has 14 amino acids. CDR3 in DNA: TGTGCCAGCAGCCAACTAGCGGGGGCCGATACGCAGTATTTT. It translates to CASSQLAGADTQYF.